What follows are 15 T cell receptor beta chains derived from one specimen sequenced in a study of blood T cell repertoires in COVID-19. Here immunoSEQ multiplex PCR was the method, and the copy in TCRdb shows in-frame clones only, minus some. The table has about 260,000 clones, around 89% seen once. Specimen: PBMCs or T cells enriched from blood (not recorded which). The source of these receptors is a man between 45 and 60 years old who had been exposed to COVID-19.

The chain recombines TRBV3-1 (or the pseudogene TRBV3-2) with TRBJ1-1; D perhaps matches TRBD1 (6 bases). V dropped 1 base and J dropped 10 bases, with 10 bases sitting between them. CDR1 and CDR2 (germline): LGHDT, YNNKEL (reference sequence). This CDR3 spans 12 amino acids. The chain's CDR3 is CASSQGAGAAFF. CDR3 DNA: TGTGCCAGCAGCCAAGGGGCGGGGGCAGCTTTCTTT.

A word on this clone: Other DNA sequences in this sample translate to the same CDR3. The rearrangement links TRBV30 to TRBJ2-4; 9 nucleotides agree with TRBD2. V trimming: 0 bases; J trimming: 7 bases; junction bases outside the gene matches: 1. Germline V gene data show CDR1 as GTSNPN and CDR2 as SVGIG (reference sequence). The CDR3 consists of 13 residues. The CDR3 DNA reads TGTGCCTGGAGTGTAAGCGGGAGGAACATTCAGTACTTC. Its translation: CAWSVSGRNIQYF. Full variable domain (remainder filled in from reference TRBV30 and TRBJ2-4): SQTIHQWPATLVQPVGSPLSLECTVEGTSNPNLYWYRQAAGRGLQLLFYSVGIGQISSEVPQNLSASRPQDRQFILSSKKLLLSDSGFYLCAWSVSGRNIQYFGAGTRLSVL.

CDR3 in amino acids: CASRGTGVSSGEQYV. The CDR3 region has the DNA TGCGCCAGCAGAGGGACAGGGGTATCTTCGGGGGAGCAGTACGTC. V is TRBV23-1 and J is TRBJ2-7; 10 bases agree with TRBD1. TRBV23-1 is filed as an ORF, its function uncertain. This CDR3 contains 15 residues. The V segment lost 6 bases and the J segment 7 bases; nucleotides outside the gene matches: 12.

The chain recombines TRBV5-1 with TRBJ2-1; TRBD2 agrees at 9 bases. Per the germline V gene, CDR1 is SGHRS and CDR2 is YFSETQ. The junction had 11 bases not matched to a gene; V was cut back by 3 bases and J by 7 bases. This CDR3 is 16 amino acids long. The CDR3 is CASSSLAGGPNNEQFF. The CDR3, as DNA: TGCGCCAGCAGCTCCCTTGCGGGGGGGCCAAATAATGAGCAGTTCTTC.

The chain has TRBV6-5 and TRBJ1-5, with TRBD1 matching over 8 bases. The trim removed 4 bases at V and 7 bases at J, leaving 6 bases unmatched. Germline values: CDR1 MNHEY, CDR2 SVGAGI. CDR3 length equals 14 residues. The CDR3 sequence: CASSFRTGWQPQHF. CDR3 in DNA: TGTGCCAGCAGTTTTAGGACAGGGTGGCAGCCCCAGCATTTT.

CDR3 sequence: CASSLASGGDNEQFF. CDR3 sequence (DNA): TGCGCCAGCAGCTTGGCTAGCGGGGGGGACAATGAGCAGTTCTTC. The chain has TRBV5-1 and TRBJ2-1; 12 bases are shared with TRBD2. Germline V CDR1 and CDR2: SGHRS, YFSETQ. V dropped 0 bases and J dropped 5; count of bases not matched to a gene: 0. The length of the CDR3 is 15 residues.

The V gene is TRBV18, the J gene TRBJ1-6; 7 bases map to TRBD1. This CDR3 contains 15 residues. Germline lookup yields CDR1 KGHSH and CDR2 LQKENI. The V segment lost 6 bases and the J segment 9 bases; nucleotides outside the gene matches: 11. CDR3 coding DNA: TGTGCCAGCTCGCCAAACAGGGGTATTGGTTCACCCCTCCACTTT. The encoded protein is CASSPNRGIGSPLHF.

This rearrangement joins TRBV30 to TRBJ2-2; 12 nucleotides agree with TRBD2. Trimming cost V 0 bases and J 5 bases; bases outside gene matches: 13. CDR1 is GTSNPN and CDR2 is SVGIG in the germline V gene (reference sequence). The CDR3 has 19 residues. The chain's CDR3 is CAWSVLGLAGPLRTGELFF. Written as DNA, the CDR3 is TGTGCCTGGAGTGTACTCGGACTAGCGGGACCCCTGAGGACCGGGGAGCTGTTTTTT.

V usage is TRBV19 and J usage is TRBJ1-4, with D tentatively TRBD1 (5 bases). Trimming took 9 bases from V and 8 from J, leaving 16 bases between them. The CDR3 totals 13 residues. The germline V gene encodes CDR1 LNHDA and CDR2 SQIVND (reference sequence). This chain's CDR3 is CASGGRYWEKLFF. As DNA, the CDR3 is TGTGCCAGCGGGGGTCGGTACTGGGAAAAACTGTTTTTT.

CDR3 sequence reads: CASSPGPNNQPQHF. The CDR3 DNA is TGTGCCAGCAGTCCAGGGCCCAACAATCAGCCCCAGCATTTT. The V and J genes are TRBV6-4 and TRBJ1-5; TRBD1 might be the D (5 bases). Germline CDR1 is MRHNA and CDR2 is SNTAGT. Trimming left V 5 bases short and J 3 bases short, with 11 bases between. There are 14 residues in the CDR3.

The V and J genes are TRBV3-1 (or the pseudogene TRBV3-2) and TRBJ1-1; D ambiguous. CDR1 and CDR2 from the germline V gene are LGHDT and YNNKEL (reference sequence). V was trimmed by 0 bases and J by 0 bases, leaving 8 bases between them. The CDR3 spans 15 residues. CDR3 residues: CASSQDLAVNTEAFF. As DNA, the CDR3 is TGTGCCAGCAGCCAAGATCTGGCCGTGAACACTGAAGCTTTCTTT.

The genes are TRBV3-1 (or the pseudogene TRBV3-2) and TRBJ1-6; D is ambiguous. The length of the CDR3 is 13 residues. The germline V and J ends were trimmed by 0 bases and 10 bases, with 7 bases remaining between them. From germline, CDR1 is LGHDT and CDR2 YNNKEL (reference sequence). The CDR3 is CASSQDTVSPLHF. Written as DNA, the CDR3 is TGTGCCAGCAGCCAAGATACGGTATCACCCCTCCACTTT.

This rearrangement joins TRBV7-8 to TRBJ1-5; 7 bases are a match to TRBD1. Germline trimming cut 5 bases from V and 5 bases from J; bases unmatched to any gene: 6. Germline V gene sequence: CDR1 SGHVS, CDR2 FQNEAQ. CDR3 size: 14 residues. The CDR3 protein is CASSADRDHQPQHF. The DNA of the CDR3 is TGTGCCAGCAGCGCAGACAGGGATCATCAGCCCCAGCATTTT.

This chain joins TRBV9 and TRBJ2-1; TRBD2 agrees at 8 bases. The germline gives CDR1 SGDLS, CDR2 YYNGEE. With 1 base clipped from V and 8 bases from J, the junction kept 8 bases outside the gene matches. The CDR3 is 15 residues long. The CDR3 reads CASSVKTSGGDEQFF. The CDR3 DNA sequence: TGTGCCAGCAGCGTAAAAACTAGCGGCGGGGATGAGCAGTTCTTC.

The CDR3 region is CASRDPGQGDEKLFF. The CDR3 DNA is TGTGCCAGTAGGGACCCGGGACAGGGAGATGAAAAACTGTTTTTT. V gene TRBV19 combines with J gene TRBJ1-4, with 9 bases that match TRBD1. The CDR3 length is 15 residues. Germline V gene sequence: CDR1 LNHDA, CDR2 SQIVND (reference sequence). V lost 6 bases and J lost 6; bases outside the gene matches: 8. The whole variable domain, remainder taken from reference TRBV19 and TRBJ1-4, is DGGITQSPKYLFRKEGQNVTLSCEQNLNHDAMYWYRQDPGQGLRLIYYSQIVNDFQKGDIAEGYSVSREKKESFPLTVTSAQKNPTAFYLCASRDPGQGDEKLFFGSGTQLSVL.